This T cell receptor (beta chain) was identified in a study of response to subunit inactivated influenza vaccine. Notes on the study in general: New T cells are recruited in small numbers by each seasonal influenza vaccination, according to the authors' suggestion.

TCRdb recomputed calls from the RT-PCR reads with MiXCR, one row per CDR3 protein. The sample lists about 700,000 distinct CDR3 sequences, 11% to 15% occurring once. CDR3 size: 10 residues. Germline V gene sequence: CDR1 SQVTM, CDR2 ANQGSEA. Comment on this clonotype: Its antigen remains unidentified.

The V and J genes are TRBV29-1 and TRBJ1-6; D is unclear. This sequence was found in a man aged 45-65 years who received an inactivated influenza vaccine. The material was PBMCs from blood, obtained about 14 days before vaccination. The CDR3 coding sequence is TGCCCCAAAGGCAATTCACCCCTCCACTTT. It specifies CPKGNSPLHF.